This TCR beta chain originates from a study of PD-1 blockade in classical Hodgkin lymphoma. Looking at the study overall: Patients in the cohort were put on intravenous nivolumab, 3 mg/kg every 2 weeks.

The CDR3 extends over 15 amino acids. J gave up 0 bases and V 3 bases, and 5 bases lay outside the gene matches. Per germline, CDR1 KGHSH and CDR2 LQKENI. Findings and limits, study-wide: As was reported, newly diagnosed patients showed lower baseline TCR diversity than healthy donors did. By C4D1 there was a significant rise in CD4+ TCR diversity but not in CD8+ TCR diversity.

TCRdb's copy holds only in-frame clones and misses some; the assay was immunoSEQ multiplex PCR. The table has roughly 20,000 clones, about 70% seen once. In regard to this clone: Its antigen is unidentified.

Described time point: cycle 4 day 1 (C4D1), after less than 7 weeks of nivolumab. There was relapse after autologous stem cell transplantation in every patient, and there was variation in brentuximab vedotin exposure. This material consisted of peripheral blood mononuclear cells (PBMCs), taken before the fourth cycle of nivolumab. The rearrangement joins TRBV18 to TRBJ2-7; 7 bases agree with TRBD1. The TCR sequence derives from a human donor with classical Hodgkin lymphoma. The CDR3 loop is CASSPMGQSSYEQYF. The CDR3 coding sequence is TGTGCCAGCTCACCCATGGGACAGAGCTCCTACGAGCAGTACTTC.